This T cell receptor beta chain was captured by sequencing in a study of blood T cell repertoires in COVID-19. There are 18 residues in the CDR3. The junction had 17 bases not matched to a gene; V was cut back by 5 bases and J by 4 bases. Germline CDR1 reads SEHNR; CDR2 reads FQNEAQ (reference sequence). Cohorts were based on clinical histories the participants reported. TCRdb's copy holds only in-frame clones and misses some; the assay was immunoSEQ multiplex PCR. The profile shows 150,000 to 200,000 clones, more than 75% of them singletons. This clonotype was sampled from a human donor with acute COVID-19. The donor label of this sample is uncertain. Input material: PBMCs or T cells enriched from blood (not recorded which). The chain links TRBV7-9 to TRBJ1-3, with 7 bases fitting TRBD1. The CDR3 protein is CASSRGQAGRLSGNTIYF. The CDR3 nucleotides are TGTGCCAGCAGCAGAGGACAGGCTGGACGACTCTCGGGAAACACCATATATTTT.